These T cell receptor beta chains were read from a single sample in a study of CD8 T cells in ankylosing spondylitis. TCRdb reprocessed the 5' RACE reads via MiXCR and lists one record per CDR3 protein. The data show some 46,000 distinct CDR3 sequences, 11% seen once. The sequenced material came from blood, either unsorted or a sorted T cell fraction (not recorded which). The receptors come from a male donor with ankylosing spondylitis or in good health (not recorded which). Both conserved end residues are part of each CDR3. Fields, in order: V gene, clone size, J gene, D gene, CDR3 length, CDR3 protein, CDR3 DNA. D genes are given only for firm matches. The size entry is marked missing in some rows and otherwise reads once, few, many or a size class.

v_call: TRBV20-1
clone_size: many
j_call: TRBJ2-7
d_call: -
cdr3_length: 15
cdr3_aa: CSARVLGRNRYEQYF
cdr3_nt: TGCAGTGCTAGAGTCCTCGGACGGAATCGGTACGAGCAGTACTTC

v_call: TRBV28
clone_size: many
j_call: TRBJ2-5
d_call: -
cdr3_length: 16
cdr3_aa: CASSFVRSYNQETQYF
cdr3_nt: TGTGCCAGCAGTTTCGTTCGCAGTTACAACCAAGAGACCCAGTACTTC

v_call: TRBV3-1
clone_size: few
j_call: TRBJ2-3
d_call: TRBD2
cdr3_length: 14
cdr3_aa: CASSLGLDSDTQYF
cdr3_nt: TGTGCCAGCAGCCTTGGACTAGATTCAGATACGCAGTATTTT

v_call: TRBV2
clone_size: few
j_call: TRBJ2-7
d_call: -
cdr3_length: 14
cdr3_aa: CASSEAWRDGEQYF
cdr3_nt: TGTGCCAGCAGTGAAGCGTGGAGGGACGGCGAGCAGTACTTC

v_call: TRBV5-1
clone_size: -
j_call: TRBJ2-3
d_call: -
cdr3_length: 14
cdr3_aa: CASRGLQSTDTQYF
cdr3_nt: TGCGCCAGCAGAGGGCTTCAATCCACAGATACGCAGTATTTT

v_call: TRBV3-1
clone_size: -
j_call: TRBJ1-6
d_call: -
cdr3_length: 12
cdr3_aa: CASSWADSPLHF
cdr3_nt: TGTGCCAGCAGCTGGGCGGACTCACCCCTCCACTTT

v_call: TRBV25-1
clone_size: many
j_call: TRBJ2-3
d_call: TRBD2
cdr3_length: 16
cdr3_aa: CATNEPAGGRTDTQYF
cdr3_nt: TGTGCCACTAACGAGCCAGCGGGGGGCCGCACAGATACGCAGTATTTT

v_call: TRBV9
clone_size: -
j_call: TRBJ2-3
d_call: TRBD2
cdr3_length: 16
cdr3_aa: CASSRAGGGSTDTQYF
cdr3_nt: TGTGCCAGCAGTCGAGCGGGGGGGGGTAGCACAGATACGCAGTATTTT

v_call: TRBV21-1
clone_size: many
j_call: TRBJ2-3
d_call: -
cdr3_length: 14
cdr3_aa: CADPTGGCTDTQYF
cdr3_nt: TGTGCCGACCCGACCGGGGGTTGCACAGATACGCAGTATTTT

v_call: TRBV5-1
clone_size: many
j_call: TRBJ1-6
d_call: -
cdr3_length: 14
cdr3_aa: CASSFDSYNSPLHF
cdr3_nt: TGCGCCAGCAGCTTTGACAGCTATAATTCACCCCTCCACTTT

v_call: TRBV5-1
clone_size: many
j_call: TRBJ1-1
d_call: -
cdr3_length: 15
cdr3_aa: CASRREGIMNTEAFF
cdr3_nt: TGCGCCAGCAGGAGGGAAGGGATCATGAACACTGAAGCTTTCTTT

v_call: TRBV20-1
clone_size: many
j_call: TRBJ2-1
d_call: TRBD2
cdr3_length: 14
cdr3_aa: CSVKGLAGDNEQFF
cdr3_nt: TGCAGTGTCAAAGGCCTAGCGGGGGACAATGAGCAGTTCTTC

v_call: TRBV5-1
clone_size: many
j_call: TRBJ1-4
d_call: TRBD1
cdr3_length: 14
cdr3_aa: CASGTTGGGEKLFF
cdr3_nt: TGCGCCAGCGGTACGACAGGGGGAGGAGAAAAACTGTTTTTT

v_call: TRBV5-1
clone_size: many
j_call: TRBJ1-2
d_call: -
cdr3_length: 13
cdr3_aa: CASSLTDNYGYTF
cdr3_nt: TGCGCCAGCAGCCTGACGGATAACTATGGCTACACCTTC

v_call: TRBV12-3/TRBV12-4
clone_size: -
j_call: TRBJ2-5
d_call: -
cdr3_length: 14
cdr3_aa: CASSFGWGEETQYF
cdr3_nt: TGTGCCAGCAGTTTTGGCTGGGGAGAGGAGACCCAGTACTTC

v_call: TRBV5-1
clone_size: many
j_call: TRBJ2-7
d_call: -
cdr3_length: 14
cdr3_aa: CASSLAGDTYEQYF
cdr3_nt: TGCGCCAGCAGCTTGGCAGGGGACACCTACGAGCAGTACTTC

v_call: TRBV10-3
clone_size: many
j_call: TRBJ2-5
d_call: -
cdr3_length: 12
cdr3_aa: CAISDLPETQYF
cdr3_nt: TGTGCCATCAGTGACCTACCCGAGACCCAGTACTTC

v_call: TRBV20-1
clone_size: -
j_call: TRBJ2-7
d_call: TRBD1
cdr3_length: 13
cdr3_aa: CSANRQGVYEQYF
cdr3_nt: TGCAGTGCTAATCGGCAGGGGGTCTACGAGCAGTACTTC

v_call: TRBV29-1
clone_size: many
j_call: TRBJ2-7
d_call: -
cdr3_length: 12
cdr3_aa: CSVRGGHYEQYF
cdr3_nt: TGCAGCGTTCGTGGAGGTCACTACGAGCAGTACTTC